These 28 T cell receptor beta chains share one sample of origin, sequenced in a study of monozygotic twins with inflammatory bowel disease. Reprocessing the 5' RACE reads, TCRdb reports a single entry for every CDR3 protein and omits DNA. The clone table shows some 330,000 distinct CDR3 sequences, with the ten largest holding 5.5% to 6.5%. Input material: blood. These receptor sequences come from a human donor with ulcerative colitis or Crohn's disease, or a healthy co-twin of an affected twin (not recorded which).

This chain uses TRBV7-9 with TRBJ2-7; the TCRdb D gene call, TRBD1, has no DNA to confirm it. The CDR3 has 16 amino acids. In germline, CDR1 is SEHNR, CDR2 FQNEAQ (reference sequence). Here the CDR3 reads CASSLGLSGAPDEQYF.

This chain links TRBV11-2 with TRBJ2-7; with no DNA, the TCRdb D assignment of TRBD1 cannot be verified. The CDR3 runs 13 residues. Looked up from germline, CDR1 is SGHAT and CDR2 is FQNNGV. This CDR3 reads CASSLEDSHEQYF.

This chain uses TRBV4-3 with TRBJ2-3; TCRdb lists TRBD1, though no DNA is available to test this call. Germline V CDR1 and CDR2: LGHNA, YSLEER. This CDR3 has 16 residues. The CDR3 sequence is CASSQGPLTGRDTQYF.

This chain links TRBV7-2 with TRBJ2-2; no DNA is available, so the TRBD2 call from TCRdb remains unchecked. The CDR3 runs to 16 residues. Germline V gives CDR1 SGHTA, CDR2 FQGNSA. The chain's CDR3 is CASSLLAGGATGELFF.

The chain combines TRBV5-6 with TRBJ2-2; lacking DNA, the TRBD1 call made by TCRdb goes unchecked. The length of the CDR3 is 18 residues. Looked up from germline, CDR1 is SGHDT and CDR2 is YYEEEE. The CDR3 is CASSLVFTGVTNTGELFF.

The chain couples TRBV7-2 to TRBJ2-5. The CDR3 has 14 amino acids. Per the germline V gene, CDR1 is SGHTA and CDR2 is FQGNSA. CDR3 residues: CASSFSGEKETQYF.

The gene calls are TRBV20-1 and TRBJ2-7; TCRdb gives TRBD1 as the D gene, but with no DNA this cannot be confirmed. Germline CDR1 reads DFQATT; CDR2 reads SNEGSKA (reference sequence). The CDR3 has 13 residues. CDR3 residues: CSASERAHYEQYF.

The chain links TRBV5-6 to TRBJ2-7; TCRdb's D gene call, TRBD1, goes unchecked for lack of DNA. Looked up from germline, CDR1 is SGHDT and CDR2 is YYEEEE. This CDR3 has 16 amino acids. CDR3 amino acids: CASSYWTYQHSYEQYF.

J is TRBJ2-6 and V is TRBV5-1; absent DNA, TCRdb's TRBD2 call cannot be checked. There are 18 residues in the CDR3. Germline V gene sequence: CDR1 SGHRS, CDR2 YFSETQ. The CDR3 reads CASSLATSGNSGANVLTF.

This chain links TRBV5-1 with TRBJ2-1; TCRdb returns TRBD1, unconfirmable since there is no DNA. CDR1 is SGHRS, CDR2 YFSETQ, per germline. CDR3 size: 17 residues. The CDR3: CASSLAPGTGTDDEQFF.

The chain couples TRBV7-9 to TRBJ2-3. The CDR3 sequence is 14 residues long. Germline V CDR1 and CDR2: SEHNR, FQNEAQ (reference sequence). CDR3: CASSLRSSTDTQYF.

The V call is TRBV20-1, the J call TRBJ2-2; TCRdb selects TRBD2, and the lack of DNA leaves this call unchecked. CDR1 is DFQATT and CDR2 is SNEGSKA in the germline V gene (reference sequence). This CDR3 contains 15 residues. CDR3: CSARARWRGSGELFF.

V usage is TRBV6-6 and J usage is TRBJ1-2. Per germline, CDR1 MNHNY and CDR2 SVGAGI (reference sequence). There are 11 residues in the CDR3. CDR3 loop: CATQNTGGYTF.

CDR3 protein: CASSLWADYGYTF. The chain joins TRBV7-9 to TRBJ1-2. Germline-derived CDR1 and CDR2 are SEHNR and FQNEAQ (reference sequence). The CDR3 spans 13 residues.

V usage is TRBV11-1 and J usage is TRBJ2-7; TCRdb proposes TRBD2, but this gene call is untestable without DNA. Germline-derived CDR1 and CDR2 are SGHAT and FQDESV (reference sequence). This CDR3 spans 18 amino acids. CDR3: CASSSPSLLAKSSYEQYF.

The V and J genes are TRBV9 and TRBJ2-5; checking the TCRdb D call of TRBD2 is not possible without DNA. The germline V gene encodes CDR1 SGDLS and CDR2 YYNGEE. The CDR3 is made up of 16 amino acids. CDR3 loop: CASSSPYLAGVETQYF.

The V gene is TRBV28, the J gene TRBJ2-5; there is no DNA to check the TCRdb D call of TRBD2. Germline CDR1 is MDHEN and CDR2 is SYDVKM. The CDR3 runs 14 residues. CDR3 residues: CASTPGGQIETQYF.

The chain links TRBV7-9 to TRBJ1-6. CDR1 is SEHNR, CDR2 FQNEAQ, per germline (reference sequence). The CDR3 length is 13 residues. CDR3 residues: CASSPAGNSPLHF.

This chain connects TRBV4-3 to TRBJ2-3; the TCRdb D gene call, TRBD1, has no DNA to confirm it. The CDR3 has 15 amino acids. Germline values: CDR1 LGHNA, CDR2 YSLEER. The CDR3 sequence: CASSPGQGGTDTQYF.

The chain joins TRBV2 to TRBJ2-1. Germline lookup yields CDR1 SNHLY and CDR2 FYNNEI. The CDR3 covers 13 residues. CDR3 sequence reads: CASRRFGFNEQFF.

This chain uses TRBV20-1 with TRBJ1-2; TCRdb's assignment of TRBD1 cannot be checked, as there is no DNA. The CDR3 is made up of 12 amino acids. The V gene's germline CDR1 is DFQATT and CDR2 SNEGSKA (reference sequence). The CDR3 sequence: CSARAGTYGYTF.

The chain couples TRBV6-2 or TRBV6-3 to TRBJ2-7; lacking DNA, the TRBD1 call made by TCRdb goes unchecked. CDR3 size: 15 residues. CDR1 is MNHEY and CDR2 is SVGEGT in the germline V gene. The CDR3 is CASRQDDRGRHEQYF.

The chain employs TRBV25-1 and TRBJ1-6; the D call of TRBD1 rests on TCRdb alone, since no DNA is present to check it. CDR3 size: 15 residues. The V gene's germline CDR1 is MGHDK and CDR2 SYGVNS. CDR3: CASSAAGQGVSPLHF.

The gene calls are TRBV6-1 and TRBJ2-3; with no DNA, the TCRdb D assignment of TRBD2 cannot be verified. This CDR3 has 15 amino acids. Germline CDR1 and CDR2: MNHNS and SASEGT. CDR3 loop: CASSRREGYRDTQYF.

The chain employs TRBV12-3 or TRBV12-4 and TRBJ1-3. This CDR3 has 14 amino acids. CDR3 amino acids: CASSLRDSGNTIYF.

The chain links TRBV18 to TRBJ2-3; TCRdb selects TRBD1, and the lack of DNA leaves this call unchecked. The CDR3 contains 15 residues. Germline V CDR1 and CDR2: KGHSH, LQKENI. The CDR3 loop reads CASSSLDRSTDTQYF.

The V call is TRBV7-2, the J call TRBJ2-7; no DNA is available, so the TRBD1 call from TCRdb remains unchecked. Germline assignment: CDR1 SGHTA and CDR2 FQGNSA. CDR3 size: 13 residues. The CDR3 is CASRKTGSYEQYF.

This chain links TRBV28 with TRBJ2-5; TCRdb's assignment of TRBD1 cannot be checked, as there is no DNA. Germline V gene sequence: CDR1 MDHEN, CDR2 SYDVKM. This CDR3 is built from 14 residues. CDR3 in amino acids: CASSLIPGRETQYF.